These T cell receptor beta chains were read from a single sample in a study of T cells in Graves' hyperthyroidism and ophthalmopathy. TCRdb fed the multiplex PCR reads into MiXCR, producing one record per CDR3 protein. There are 550,000 to 700,000 distinct CDR3 sequences in the sample; around 42% occur only once, and under 20% lies in the top ten. The material sequenced was peripheral blood or thyroid tissue (not recorded which). These TCRs come from an adult woman with Graves' disease, either hyperthyroidism or ophthalmopathy (not recorded which). Each CDR3 is given with its conserved first and last residue. A D gene is named only where the DNA matches it firmly. Part of the rows lack a size; the others show once, few, many or a class for expanded clones.

CDR3 protein,CDR3 DNA,V gene,J gene,clone size,D gene
CARILVSNQPQHF,TGTGCTAGGATCCTGGTGAGCAATCAGCCCCAGCATTTT,TRBV10-3,TRBJ1-5,.,.
CASTLPDGSNEKLFF,TGTGCCAGCACCCTCCCGGACGGTTCTAATGAAAAACTGTTTTTT,TRBV7-9,TRBJ1-4,.,.
CASSITLQGGYGYTF,TGTGCCAGCAGCATCACCCTACAGGGTGGCTATGGCTACACCTTC,TRBV7-9,TRBJ1-2,.,.
CASSLSRTSGMSYEQYF,TGTGCCAGCAGCTTGAGCAGGACTAGCGGGATGTCTTACGAGCAGTACTTC,TRBV5-4,TRBJ2-7,many,TRBD2
CASSWPGQGAGEQYF,TGTGCCAGCAGTTGGCCGGGACAGGGGGCGGGTGAGCAGTACTTC,TRBV12-3/TRBV12-4,TRBJ2-7,.,TRBD1
CASSPHGGFRETQYF,TGTGCCAGCAGCCCTCACGGGGGTTTTCGGGAGACCCAGTACTTC,TRBV5-8,TRBJ2-5,many,.
CASSQDNQPQHF,TGTGCCAGCAGCCAAGACAATCAGCCCCAGCATTTT,TRBV4-1,TRBJ1-5,many,.
CASSLVRQQETQYF,TGTGCCAGCAGCTTGGTCAGGCAGCAAGAGACCCAGTACTTC,TRBV5-8,TRBJ2-5,many,.
CATSAFSSYNSPLHF,TGTGCCACCAGTGCTTTTAGCTCCTATAATTCACCCCTCCACTTT,TRBV24-1,TRBJ1-6,.,.
CSAGNAETQYF,TGCAGCGCCGGGAACGCGGAGACCCAGTACTTC,TRBV29-1,TRBJ2-5,.,.
CASSQFLLAGLGHEQYF,TGCGCCAGCAGCCAGTTCTTACTAGCGGGATTGGGTCACGAGCAGTACTTC,TRBV4-1,TRBJ2-7,many,TRBD2
CASSACIVSEQYF,TGTGCCAGCAGTGCGTGTATCGTTTCAGAGCAGTACTTC,TRBV11-1,TRBJ2-7,.,.
CANRPPGGERVGAFF,TGTGCCAATAGACCTCCGGGAGGAGAGAGGGTCGGAGCTTTCTTT,TRBV19,TRBJ1-1,once,.
CASSPGTGIGEQYF,TGCGCCAGCAGCCCAGGGACAGGGATTGGCGAGCAGTACTTC,TRBV4-3,TRBJ2-7,.,TRBD1
CSARDSYSNQPQHF,TGCAGTGCTAGGGACAGTTATAGCAATCAGCCCCAGCATTTT,TRBV20-1,TRBJ1-5,.,.
CSASSPGLDSGETQYF,TGCAGTGCTAGTTCCCCGGGACTAGATTCCGGAGAGACCCAGTACTTC,TRBV20-1,TRBJ2-5,.,TRBD2
CSALTGNQETQYF,TGCAGTGCTCTCACCGGGAACCAAGAGACCCAGTACTTC,TRBV20-1,TRBJ2-5,.,.
CASSLPREGSGANVLTF,TGTGCCAGCAGTCTACCTCGGGAAGGTTCTGGGGCCAACGTCCTGACTTTC,TRBV28,TRBJ2-6,few,.
CASSPTGFSYTEAFF,TGTGCCAGCAGCCCGACAGGGTTCTCGTACACTGAAGCTTTCTTT,TRBV7-9,TRBJ1-1,many,TRBD1
CASSQTGGNTIYF,TGTGCCAGCAGCCAGACAGGGGGAAACACCATATATTTT,TRBV7-7,TRBJ1-3,few,TRBD1
CASSVSGSYADTQYF,TGCGCCAGCAGCGTTAGCGGGAGTTACGCGGATACGCAGTATTTT,TRBV5-1,TRBJ2-3,.,TRBD2
CASSRSGSGDYGYTF,TGTGCCAGCAGTAGAAGCGGCTCAGGGGACTATGGCTACACCTTC,TRBV12-3/TRBV12-4,TRBJ1-2,.,.
CASSGRQGTNTEAFF,TGTGCCAGCAGTGGTAGACAGGGTACGAACACTGAAGCTTTCTTT,TRBV6-1,TRBJ1-1,many,TRBD1
CASSPAGQGVTGELFF,TGTGCCAGCAGCCCGGCAGGACAGGGGGTTACCGGGGAGCTGTTTTTT,TRBV7-3,TRBJ2-2,many,TRBD1
CASSIRTENTEAFF,TGTGCCAGCAGTATCCGGACGGAGAACACTGAAGCTTTCTTT,TRBV12-3/TRBV12-4,TRBJ1-1,.,.
CASSPILDRGLGETQYF,TGTGCCAGCAGCCCAATCCTCGACAGGGGGTTGGGAGAGACCCAGTACTTC,TRBV7-6,TRBJ2-5,many,TRBD1
CASRTGLNTEAFF,TGTGCCAGCAGGACAGGGCTGAACACTGAAGCTTTCTTT,TRBV6-1,TRBJ1-1,many,TRBD1
CASSYAFTGELFF,TGTGCCAGCAGTTACGCCTTCACCGGGGAGCTGTTTTTT,TRBV7-9,TRBJ2-2,many,.
CATGQGQTSPLHF,TGTGCCACCGGGCAGGGCCAAACGTCACCCCTCCACTTT,TRBV10-3,TRBJ1-6,many,.
CASSLGSGNTDTQYF,TGTGCCAGCAGTTTAGGCAGCGGGAACACAGATACGCAGTATTTT,TRBV12-3/TRBV12-4,TRBJ2-3,.,TRBD2
CASSPRELAGDYEQYF,TGTGCCAGCTCACCACGAGAACTAGCGGGGGACTACGAGCAGTACTTC,TRBV18,TRBJ2-7,few,TRBD2
CASKDTTGGTYEQYF,TGTGCCAGCAAGGACACGACAGGGGGAACCTACGAGCAGTACTTC,TRBV11-2,TRBJ2-7,.,TRBD1
CATSRGGRPGTETQYF,TGTGCCACCAGCAGAGGTGGGAGACCGGGGACGGAGACCCAGTACTTC,TRBV15,TRBJ2-5,.,.
CASSQITQAETQYF,TGTGCCAGCAGCCAAATCACTCAGGCGGAGACCCAGTACTTC,TRBV3-1,TRBJ2-5,many,.
CAISARAYEQYF,TGTGCCATCAGTGCTCGGGCCTACGAGCAGTACTTC,TRBV10-3,TRBJ2-7,few,.
CASSPSDNEQFF,TGTGCCAGCAGCCCCTCCGACAATGAGCAGTTCTTC,TRBV7-9,TRBJ2-1,.,.
CASSLVGSGELFF,TGTGCCAGCAGCTTAGTAGGATCCGGGGAGCTGTTTTTT,TRBV7-6,TRBJ2-2,many,.
CASSEDTSYGYTF,TGTGCCAGCAGCGAAGACACGAGCTATGGCTACACCTTC,TRBV2,TRBJ1-2,.,.
CSASIPACDQPQHF,TGCAGTGCTAGCATCCCCGCATGCGATCAGCCCCAGCATTTT,TRBV20-1,TRBJ1-5,.,.
CASSIRGETQYF,TGTGCCAGTAGTATCCGGGGCGAGACCCAGTACTTC,TRBV19,TRBJ2-5,many,.
CAGRPTSDTQYF,TGTGCCGGCCGACCAACATCAGATACGCAGTATTTT,TRBV2,TRBJ2-3,.,.
CSVERVGETQYF,TGCAGCGTTGAGAGGGTAGGAGAGACCCAGTACTTC,TRBV29-1,TRBJ2-5,.,.